This T cell receptor beta chain comes out of a study of cytomegalovirus exposure and HLA in healthy donors. As for the study in general: Samples from HLA-typed donors yielded approximately 80 million unique TCRs in an early data release. Study results and caveats: Some V segments could not be told apart, so they were left out, TRBV6-2 and TRBV6-3 among them. Immune exposure was documented only through CMV serostatus.

Germline CDR1 is MDHEN and CDR2 is SYDVKM. With V trimmed by 5 bases and J by 4 bases, 8 bases remained unmatched. This CDR3 comprises 14 residues. The PCR had 60 Vbeta and 13 Jbeta primers. The data were produced by immunoSEQ multiplex PCR, yet TCRdb's version contains in-frame clones alone and is incomplete. The sample holds about 200,000 clones; 75% to 85% are singletons and the top ten take roughly 1.5%. With regard to this clone: What it recognizes is unknown.

Specimen: PBMCs. The receptor was derived from a girl between 10 and 17 years old in good health and CMV-seronegative. The V gene is TRBV28, the J gene TRBJ2-7; 7 nucleotides line up with TRBD1. The CDR3 DNA follows: TGTGCCAGCAGTCCCGACAGGGTGCTATACGAGCAGTACTTC. Protein sequence: CASSPDRVLYEQYF.